Below are 24 T cell receptor beta chains sequenced from a single sample in a study of cytomegalovirus exposure and HLA in healthy donors. Use of 60 Vbeta and 13 Jbeta primers characterized the PCR. Produced via immunoSEQ multiplex PCR; TCRdb's table is partial and in-frame only. The sample carries over 100,000 clones, under 80% recorded once. Sequenced: PBMCs. All receptors derive from a woman aged 50 to 60 in good health and CMV-seropositive.

The chain has TRBV7-2 and TRBJ2-1; weak D call: TRBD2 (6 bases). The CDR3 has 15 amino acids. Trimming took 2 bases from V and 2 from J, leaving 10 bases between them. Germline CDR1 is SGHTA and CDR2 is FQGNSA. CDR3 sequence: CASSLIAGTYNEQFF. CDR3 in DNA: TGTGCCAGCAGCTTAATTGCGGGAACCTACAATGAGCAGTTCTTC. Looking up the rest from reference TRBV7-2 and TRBJ2-1 gives the full variable domain: GAGVSQSPSNKVTEKGKDVELRCDPISGHTALYWYRQSLGQGLEFLIYFQGNSAPDKSGLPSDRFSAERTGGSVSTLTIQRTQQEDSAVYLCASSLIAGTYNEQFFGPGTRLTVL.

This rearrangement joins TRBV2 to TRBJ1-5, with 9 bases that match TRBD1. V shed 8 bases, J shed 3 bases, and the junction held 5 bases outside the gene matches. From germline, CDR1 is SNHLY and CDR2 FYNNEI. The CDR3 extends over 14 amino acids. CDR3 sequence reads: CASSGTGHNQPQHF. CDR3 DNA: TGTGCCAGCTCCGGGACAGGGCACAATCAGCCCCAGCATTTT. The variable domain in full, completed from reference TRBV2 and TRBJ1-5, reads EPEVTQTPSHQVTQMGQEVILRCVPISNHLYFYWYRQILGQKVEFLVSFYNNEISEKSEIFDDQFSVERPDGSNFTLKIRSTKLEDSAMYFCASSGTGHNQPQHFGDGTRLSIL.

The chain recombines TRBV7-2 with TRBJ1-2, with a tentative D call TRBD1 (6 bases). This CDR3 is built from 14 residues. Germline-derived CDR1 and CDR2 are SGHTA and FQGNSA. V lost 3 bases, J lost 5 bases, and 13 bases lay in between. The CDR3 DNA reads as TGTGCCAGCAGCTTCTCGGACAGCCCATATGGCTACACCTTC. It translates to CASSFSDSPYGYTF.

The J gene is TRBJ1-2, the V gene TRBV6-1; possibly TRBD1 for D (6 bases). Germline CDR1 and CDR2: MNHNS and SASEGT. Trimming pared 6 bases from V and 5 bases from J, leaving 10 bases between. The CDR3 spans 12 residues. The CDR3: CASRDTGYGYTF. The DNA for the CDR3 is TGTGCCAGCAGGGACACAGGGTATGGCTACACCTTC.

V gene TRBV9 combines with J gene TRBJ2-5; 7 nucleotides match TRBD2. Germline loops: CDR1 SGDLS, CDR2 YYNGEE. V trimming: 3 bases; J trimming: 5 bases; junction bases outside the gene matches: 1. This CDR3 region has 12 residues. CDR3 in amino acids: CASSGGGETQYF. CDR3 in DNA: TGTGCCAGCAGCGGGGGAGGGGAGACCCAGTACTTC.

This clone is a singleton in its sample. The chain recombines TRBV2 with TRBJ1-1, with D possibly matching TRBD1 (6 bases). Germline V lookup: CDR1 SNHLY, CDR2 FYNNEI. The CDR3 covers 13 residues. The ends were cut back, 4 bases at V and 5 bases at J, with 11 bases in the middle. CDR3 sequence: CASSASRGTEAFF. In nucleotides, the CDR3 is TGTGCCAGCAGTGCCTCGAGGGGGACTGAAGCTTTCTTT.

The V and J genes are TRBV7-3 and TRBJ2-3, with D possibly matching TRBD2 (6 bases). The CDR3 consists of 14 residues. CDR1 and CDR2 (germline): SGHTA, FQGTGA. V gave up 2 bases and J gave up 4 bases, with 10 bases separating them. CDR3: CASSLGGPADTQYF. CDR3 sequence (DNA): TGTGCCAGCAGCTTAGGAGGGCCCGCAGATACGCAGTATTTT.

The genes are TRBV27 and TRBJ2-5; TRBD1 agrees at 11 bases. This CDR3 region has 16 residues. With 5 bases clipped from V and 5 bases from J, the junction kept 10 bases outside the gene matches. Germline V gives CDR1 MNHEY, CDR2 SMNVEV (reference sequence). The CDR3, as DNA: TGTGCCAGCAGTCTGGGGACAGGGGGGGTTCTGGAGACCCAGTACTTC. It codes for CASSLGTGGVLETQYF.

Concerning this clone: One end of the junction fails to match germline, which may point to a read error. For the CDR3, the DNA is TGTGCCAGCAATGAAGGACTGCCCATGAACACTGAAGCTTTCTTT. This gives the protein CASNEGLPMNTEAFF. The chain is built from TRBV6-1 and TRBJ1-1; D gene unclear. The CDR3 has 15 residues. Germline-derived CDR1 and CDR2 are MNHNS and SASEGT.

As DNA, the CDR3 is TGTGCCAGCAGCCCCGGGGGTGGGGCAGCCGCGGGAGAGACCCAGTACTTC. Translation gives CASSPGGGAAAGETQYF. The chain combines TRBV5-4 with TRBJ2-5, with D perhaps matching TRBD2 (6 bases). There are 17 residues in the CDR3. CDR1 and CDR2 from the germline V gene are SGHNT and YYREEE (reference sequence). Trimming removed 4 bases from V and 4 bases from J, with 23 bases in between.

V gene TRBV27 combines with J gene TRBJ2-7, with TRBD2 matching over 11 bases. Germline lookup yields CDR1 MNHEY and CDR2 SMNVEV (reference sequence). There are 15 residues in the CDR3. Trimming at V came to 4 bases and at J to 0 bases, leaving 2 bases not matched to a gene. The CDR3 is CASSSGTSGSYEQYF. The DNA for the CDR3 is TGTGCCAGCAGTTCAGGGACTAGCGGCTCCTACGAGCAGTACTTC.

The rearrangement uses TRBV7-9 and TRBJ2-7, with D possibly being TRBD2 (5 bases). Germline V gives CDR1 SEHNR, CDR2 FQNEAQ (reference sequence). V was pared by 1 base and J by 3 bases, with 13 bases between. The CDR3 contains 15 residues. The CDR3 loop reads CASSLDLGGGYEQYF. The CDR3 coding sequence is TGTGCCAGCAGCTTAGACCTAGGAGGAGGCTACGAGCAGTACTTC. Supplemented by reference TRBV7-9 and TRBJ2-7, the full variable domain reads DTGVSQNPRHKITKRGQNVTFRCDPISEHNRLYWYRQTLGQGPEFLTYFQNEAQLEKSRLLSDRFSAERPKGSFSTLEIQRTEQGDSAMYLCASSLDLGGGYEQYFGPGTRLTVT.

V usage is TRBV9 and J usage is TRBJ1-2; 9 bases align to TRBD1. The junction had 5 bases not matched to a gene; V was cut back by 4 bases and J by 4 bases. CDR3 size: 14 residues. The germline CDR1 and CDR2 sequences are SGDLS and YYNGEE. The CDR3 spells CASSLGQGGYGYTF. The CDR3 nucleotides read TGTGCCAGCAGCTTGGGACAGGGCGGCTATGGCTACACCTTC.

This chain connects TRBV4-3 to TRBJ2-7; 7 bases map to TRBD1. Germline values: CDR1 LGHNA, CDR2 YSLEER. CDR3 length: 13 amino acids. The J segment lost 0 bases and the V segment lost 4 bases, leaving 0 bases of the junction unmatched. DNA for the CDR3: TGCGCCAGCAGCCGGGACAGCTCCTACGAGCAGTACTTC. This translates into CASSRDSSYEQYF.

The V and J genes are TRBV6-1 and TRBJ2-1, with TRBD1 as a possible D gene (5 bases). The length of the CDR3 is 12 residues. Between the trimmed V and J ends, which lost 2 bases and 14 bases, there was a span of 13 bases. The germline gives CDR1 MNHNS, CDR2 SASEGT. CDR3 region: CASSENPQGEFF. The CDR3, as DNA: TGTGCCAGCAGTGAAAACCCCCAAGGGGAGTTCTTC.

The CDR3 reads CASIPGLDTDTQYF. CDR3 DNA: TGTGCCAGCATCCCCGGACTAGACACAGATACGCAGTATTTT. This chain uses TRBV7-2 with TRBJ2-3; 7 positions agree with TRBD2. The CDR3 totals 14 residues. The V and J ends lost 7 bases and 2 bases, in that order; junction bases with no gene match: 6. Germline-derived CDR1 and CDR2 are SGHTA and FQGNSA.

This clone has only one observation. This chain links TRBV7-6 with TRBJ2-3; 16 nucleotides match TRBD2. This CDR3 contains 20 residues. J was trimmed by 4 bases and V by 1 base; bases with no gene match: 11. The germline V gene encodes CDR1 SGHVS and CDR2 FNYEAQ. The CDR3, as DNA: TGTGCCAGCAGCTTAGAACCGCCGGGACTAGCGGGGGGGATCCCAGATACGCAGTATTTT. Its translation is CASSLEPPGLAGGIPDTQYF.

V and J are TRBV4-2 and TRBJ2-3; 8 bases are shared with TRBD2. Germline CDR1 is LGHNA and CDR2 is YNFKEQ. The CDR3 has 17 residues. V gave up 0 bases and J gave up 4 bases; unmatched junction bases: 9. The CDR3 sequence is CASSQDSGGPGADTQYF. The CDR3 nucleotides read TGTGCCAGCAGCCAAGACAGCGGGGGCCCCGGGGCAGATACGCAGTATTTT.

J is TRBJ1-2 and V is TRBV13, with TRBD1 matching over 9 bases. From germline, CDR1 is PRHDT and CDR2 FYEKMQ (reference sequence). The CDR3 contains 14 residues. The V and J ends lost 4 bases and 2 bases, in that order; junction bases with no gene match: 2. CDR3 residues: CASSSGTGNYGYTF. CDR3 nucleotide sequence: TGTGCCAGCAGCTCAGGGACAGGGAACTATGGCTACACCTTC.

There are a few counts of this clone. The rearrangement joins TRBV19 to TRBJ2-5, with 8 bases matching TRBD1. Germline V CDR1 and CDR2: LNHDA, SQIVND (reference sequence). The CDR3 is 14 residues long. V was pared by 9 bases and J by 3 bases, with 9 bases of the junction left unmatched. The CDR3: CASADRGGEETQYF. The DNA of the CDR3 is TGTGCCAGCGCAGACAGGGGAGGAGAAGAGACCCAGTACTTC.

V usage is TRBV18 and J usage is TRBJ1-4; no definite D call. Trimming cost V 2 bases and J 5 bases, with 6 bases left between them. Germline V gene lookup returns CDR1 KGHSH and CDR2 LQKENI. The CDR3 is made up of 13 amino acids. CDR3 coding DNA: TGTGCCAGCTCACCAGAGGAGAATGAAAAACTGTTTTTT. Residues: CASSPEENEKLFF.

The rearrangement links TRBV7-9 to TRBJ2-3; TRBD2 agrees at 12 bases. This CDR3 is built from 17 residues. Germline-derived CDR1 and CDR2 are SEHNR and FQNEAQ (reference sequence). The trim removed 3 bases at V and 4 bases at J, leaving 8 bases unmatched. The CDR3, as DNA: TGTGCCAGCAGCTTCCTAGCGGGGGGGCCAGGGGCAGATACGCAGTATTTT. Amino acid sequence: CASSFLAGGPGADTQYF.

The V call is TRBV9, the J call TRBJ2-7; 9 nucleotides agree with TRBD1. CDR3 length equals 15 residues. CDR1 is SGDLS, CDR2 YYNGEE, per germline. Germline trimming cut 3 bases from V and 1 base from J; bases unmatched to any gene: 5. The chain's CDR3 is CASSASGTGSYEQYF. As DNA, the CDR3 is TGTGCCAGCAGCGCTTCCGGGACAGGGTCCTACGAGCAGTACTTC.

This CDR3 is CASKGRGFTDTQYF. Here the CDR3 DNA reads TGTGCCAGCAAGGGAAGGGGGTTCACAGATACGCAGTATTTT. The chain is built from TRBV4-2 and TRBJ2-3; TRBD1 might be the D (6 bases). V was trimmed by 7 bases and J by 2 bases, leaving 13 bases between them. This CDR3 comprises 14 residues. The germline V gene has CDR1 LGHNA and CDR2 YNFKEQ.